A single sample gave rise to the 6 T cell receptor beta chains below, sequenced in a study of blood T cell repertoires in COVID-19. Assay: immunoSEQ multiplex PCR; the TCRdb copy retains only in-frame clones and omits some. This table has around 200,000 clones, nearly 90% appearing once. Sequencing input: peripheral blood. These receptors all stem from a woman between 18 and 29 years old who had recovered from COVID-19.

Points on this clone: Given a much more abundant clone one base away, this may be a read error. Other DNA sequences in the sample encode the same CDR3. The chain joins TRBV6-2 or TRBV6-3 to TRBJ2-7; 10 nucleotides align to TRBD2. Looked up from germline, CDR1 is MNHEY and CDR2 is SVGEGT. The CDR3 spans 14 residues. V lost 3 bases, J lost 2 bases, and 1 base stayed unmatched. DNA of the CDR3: TGTGCCAGCAGTTATGGGACTAGCGCCTACGAGCAGTACTTC. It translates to CASSYGTSAYEQYF.

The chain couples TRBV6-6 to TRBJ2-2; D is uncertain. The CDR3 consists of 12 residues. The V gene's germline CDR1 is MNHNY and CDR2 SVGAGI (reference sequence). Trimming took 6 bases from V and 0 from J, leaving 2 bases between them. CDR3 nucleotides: TGTGCCAGCAGCTCGAACACCGGGGAGCTGTTTTTT. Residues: CASSSNTGELFF.

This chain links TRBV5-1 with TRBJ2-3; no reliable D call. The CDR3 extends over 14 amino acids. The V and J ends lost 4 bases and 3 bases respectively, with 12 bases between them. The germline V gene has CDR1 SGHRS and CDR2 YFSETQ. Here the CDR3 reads CASSAGSGTDTQYF. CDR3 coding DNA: TGCGCCAGCAGCGCTGGGTCAGGAACAGATACGCAGTATTTT.

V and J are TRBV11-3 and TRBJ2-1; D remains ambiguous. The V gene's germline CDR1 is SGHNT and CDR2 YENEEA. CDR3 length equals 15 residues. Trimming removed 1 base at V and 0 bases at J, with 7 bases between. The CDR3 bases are TGTGCCAGCAGCTTAGGGCAGGACTCCTACAATGAGCAGTTCTTC. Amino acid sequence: CASSLGQDSYNEQFF.

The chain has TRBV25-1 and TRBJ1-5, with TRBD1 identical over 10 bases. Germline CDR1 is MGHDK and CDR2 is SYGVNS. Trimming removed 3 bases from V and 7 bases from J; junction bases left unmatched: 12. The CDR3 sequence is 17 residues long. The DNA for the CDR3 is TGTGCCAGCAGTGACTCTAGACAGGGGGCTCGGGGACAGCCCCAGCATTTT. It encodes CASSDSRQGARGQPQHF.

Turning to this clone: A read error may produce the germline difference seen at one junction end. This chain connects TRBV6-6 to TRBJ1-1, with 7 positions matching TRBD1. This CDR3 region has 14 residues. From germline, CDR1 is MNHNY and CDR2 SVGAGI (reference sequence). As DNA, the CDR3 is TGTGCCAGCAGAGAGGGGGGACAGTCCACTCAAGCTTTCTTT. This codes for CASREGGQSTQAFF.